This is a list of T cell receptor beta chains from one sample in a study of blood T cell repertoires in COVID-19. The table came from immunoSEQ multiplex PCR; TCRdb's copy has only in-frame clones and leaves some out. The data hold fewer than 250,000 clones, with approximately 85% observed a single time. Sequencing used PBMCs or T cells enriched from blood (not recorded which). The receptor source for this set is a woman between 50 and 59 years old with acute COVID-19. The CDR3 runs from the conserved cysteine through the conserved F or W.

v_gene	CDR3aa
TRBV5-1	CASSLGTSTNEKLFF
TRBV7-2	CASSPSGQGKYTQYF
TRBV7-9	CASSTRQGERKAFF
TRBV3-1/TRBV3-2	CASSRDSSPKRAFF
TRBV9	CASSVEGDWDTGELFF
TRBV30	CAWRGRGMNTEAFF
TRBV9	CASSVTSAGGTGELFF
TRBV5-1	CASSPTLGQGVYGYTF
TRBV5-1	CASSSVRQGAWQETQYF
TRBV7-2	CASSLEQQETQYF
TRBV27	CASSDRGSYNSPLHF
TRBV11-3	CASSLDIRGAQPQHF
TRBV7-8	CASSPGGGAGGYTF
TRBV10-1	CASSEGGGGNQPQHF
TRBV19	CASSSNLAGGSNEQFF
TRBV19	CASSMGQISNQPQHF
TRBV2	CASSDRQDYNSPLHF
TRBV5-1	CASSLVRGRTPGELFF
TRBV2	CASSLQGSGPLHF
TRBV5-1	CASSLDTITDTQYF
TRBV27	CASSPLTGGWGNQPQHF
TRBV6-2/TRBV6-3	CASSYSRGLDTEAFF
TRBV5-4	CASSEHSGGARNEQFF
TRBV9	CASSPGGSGNTIYF
TRBV3-1/TRBV3-2	CASSQLDGYTF
TRBV6-6	CASSGAATNEKLFF